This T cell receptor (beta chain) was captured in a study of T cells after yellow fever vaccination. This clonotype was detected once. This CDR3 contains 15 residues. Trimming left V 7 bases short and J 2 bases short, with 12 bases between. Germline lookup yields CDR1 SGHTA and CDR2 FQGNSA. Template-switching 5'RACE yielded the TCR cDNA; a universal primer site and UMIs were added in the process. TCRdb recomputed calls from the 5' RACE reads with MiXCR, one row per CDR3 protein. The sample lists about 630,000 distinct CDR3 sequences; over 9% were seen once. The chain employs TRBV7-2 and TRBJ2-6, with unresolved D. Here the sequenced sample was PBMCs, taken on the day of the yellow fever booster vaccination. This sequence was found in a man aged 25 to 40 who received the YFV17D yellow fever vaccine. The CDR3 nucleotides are TGTGCCAGCAACACTTTGAGGACTGGGGCCAACGTCCTGACTTTC. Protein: CASNTLRTGANVLTF.